The 2 T cell receptor beta chains below come from one sample, sequenced in a study of blood T cell repertoires in COVID-19. Libraries were prepared by immunoSEQ multiplex PCR; TCRdb keeps only in-frame clonotypes and omits some of them. The top ten clones hold approximately 27% of a sample with about 24,000 clones, 85% to 90% of them seen once. The material sequenced was peripheral blood. These TCRs come from an older man with COVID-19, enrolled during active disease.

This chain joins TRBV9 and TRBJ1-3; 8 positions match TRBD1. Germline trimming cut 3 bases from V and 0 bases from J; bases unmatched to any gene: 2. Germline CDR1 is SGDLS and CDR2 is YYNGEE. The CDR3 extends over 15 amino acids. CDR3 region: CASSGQGHSGNTIYF. CDR3 in DNA: TGTGCCAGCAGCGGACAGGGGCACTCTGGAAACACCATATATTTT. The full variable domain, in which reference TRBV9 and TRBJ1-3 provide the parts outside the CDR3, is DSGVTQTPKHLITATGQRVTLRCSPRSGDLSVYWYQQSLDQGLQFLIQYYNGEERAKGNILERFSAQQFPDLHSELNLSSLELGDSALYFCASSGQGHSGNTIYFGEGSWLTVV.

This rearrangement joins TRBV11-2 to TRBJ1-2; no clear D. Germline CDR1 SGHAT, CDR2 FQNNGV. The CDR3 consists of 13 residues. V lost 1 base, J lost 2 bases, and 5 bases lay in between. The CDR3 nucleotides read TGTGCCAGCAGCTTAGTCCCAAACTATGGCTACACCTTC. The encoded protein is CASSLVPNYGYTF.